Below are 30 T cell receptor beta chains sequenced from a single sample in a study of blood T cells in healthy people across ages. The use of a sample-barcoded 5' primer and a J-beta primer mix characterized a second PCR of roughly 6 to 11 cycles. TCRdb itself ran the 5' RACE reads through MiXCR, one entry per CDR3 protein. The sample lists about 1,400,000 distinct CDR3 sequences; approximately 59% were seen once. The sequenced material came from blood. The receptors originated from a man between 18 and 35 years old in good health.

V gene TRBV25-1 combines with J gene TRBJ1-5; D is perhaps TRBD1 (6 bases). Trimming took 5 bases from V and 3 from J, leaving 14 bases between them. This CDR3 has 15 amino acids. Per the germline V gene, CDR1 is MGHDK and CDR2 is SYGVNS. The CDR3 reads CASSPAQGLNQPQHF. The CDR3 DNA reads TGTGCCAGCAGTCCAGCCCAGGGGCTCAATCAGCCCCAGCATTTT.

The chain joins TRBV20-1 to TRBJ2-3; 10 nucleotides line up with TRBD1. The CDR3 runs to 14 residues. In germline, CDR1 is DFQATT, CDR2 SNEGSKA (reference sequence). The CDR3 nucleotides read TGCAGCAAAGAAGGGACAGGGGGCACAGATACGCAGTATTTT. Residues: CSKEGTGGTDTQYF.

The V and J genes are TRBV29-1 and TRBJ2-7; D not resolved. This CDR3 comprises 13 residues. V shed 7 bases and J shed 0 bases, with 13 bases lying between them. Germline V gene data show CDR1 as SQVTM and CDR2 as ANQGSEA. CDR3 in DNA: TGCAGCGCCGCACGGGCCACCTCCTACGAGCAGTACTTC. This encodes CSAARATSYEQYF.

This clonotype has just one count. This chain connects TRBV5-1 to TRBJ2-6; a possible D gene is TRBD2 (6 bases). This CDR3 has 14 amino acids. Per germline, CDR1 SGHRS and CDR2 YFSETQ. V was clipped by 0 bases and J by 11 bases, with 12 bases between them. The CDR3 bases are TGCGCCAGCAGCTTGGCCGGGGGATTAGACGTCCTGACTTTC. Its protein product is CASSLAGGLDVLTF.

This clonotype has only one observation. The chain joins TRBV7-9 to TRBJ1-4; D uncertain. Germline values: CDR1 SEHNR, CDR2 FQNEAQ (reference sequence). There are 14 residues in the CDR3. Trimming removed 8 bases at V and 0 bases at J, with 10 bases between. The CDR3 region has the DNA TGTGCCAGCCATAAAGCTGCAACTAATGAAAAACTGTTTTTT. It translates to CASHKAATNEKLFF.

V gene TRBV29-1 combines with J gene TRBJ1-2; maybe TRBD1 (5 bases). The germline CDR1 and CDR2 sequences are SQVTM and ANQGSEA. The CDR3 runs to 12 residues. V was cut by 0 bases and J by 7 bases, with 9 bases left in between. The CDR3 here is CSVEDAGTGYTF. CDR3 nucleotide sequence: TGCAGCGTTGAAGATGCCGGGACTGGCTACACCTTC.

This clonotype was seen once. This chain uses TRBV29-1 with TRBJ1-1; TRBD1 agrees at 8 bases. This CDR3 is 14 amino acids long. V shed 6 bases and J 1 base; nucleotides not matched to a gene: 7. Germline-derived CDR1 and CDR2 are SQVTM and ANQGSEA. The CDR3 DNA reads TGCAGCGTCACCAGACAGGGGCGGAACACTGAAGCTTTCTTT. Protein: CSVTRQGRNTEAFF.

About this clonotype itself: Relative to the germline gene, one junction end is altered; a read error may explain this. CDR3 amino acids: CAGSVVGAQYNEQYF. The CDR3 nucleotides are TGTGCCGGCAGCGTAGTCGGGGCGCAGTACAATGAGCAGTACTTC. The chain joins TRBV9 to TRBJ2-5, with D perhaps TRBD1 or TRBD2 (5 bases each). The CDR3 has 15 amino acids. Germline-derived CDR1 and CDR2 are SGDLS and YYNGEE.

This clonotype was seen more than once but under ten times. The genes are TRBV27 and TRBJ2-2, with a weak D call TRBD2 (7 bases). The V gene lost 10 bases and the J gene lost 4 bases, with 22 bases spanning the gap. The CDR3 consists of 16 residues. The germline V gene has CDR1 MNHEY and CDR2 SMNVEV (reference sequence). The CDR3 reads CATSGGGGLPTGELFF. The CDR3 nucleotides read TGTGCCACCTCGGGGGGCGGCGGACTACCCACCGGGGAGCTGTTTTTT.

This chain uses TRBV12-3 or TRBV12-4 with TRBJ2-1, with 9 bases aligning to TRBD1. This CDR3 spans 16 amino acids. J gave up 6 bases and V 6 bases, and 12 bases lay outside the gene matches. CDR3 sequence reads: CASSNPGTGWGNEQFF. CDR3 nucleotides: TGTGCCAGCAGCAATCCCGGGACAGGGTGGGGCAATGAGCAGTTCTTC.

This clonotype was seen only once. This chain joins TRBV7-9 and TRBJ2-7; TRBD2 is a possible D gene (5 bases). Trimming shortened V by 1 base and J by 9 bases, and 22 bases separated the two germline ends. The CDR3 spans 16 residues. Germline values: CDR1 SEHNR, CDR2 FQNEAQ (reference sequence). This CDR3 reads CASSLVPGRGSHGQYF. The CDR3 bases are TGTGCCAGCAGCTTAGTACCAGGAAGAGGGTCCCACGGGCAGTACTTC.

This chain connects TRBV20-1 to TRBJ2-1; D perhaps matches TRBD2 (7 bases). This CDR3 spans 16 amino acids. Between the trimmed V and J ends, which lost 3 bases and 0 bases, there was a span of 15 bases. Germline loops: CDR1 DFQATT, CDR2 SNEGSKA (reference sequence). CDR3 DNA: TGCAGTGCTAGTAGGGGGGGTTGGGCCTCCTACAATGAGCAGTTCTTC. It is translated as CSASRGGWASYNEQFF.

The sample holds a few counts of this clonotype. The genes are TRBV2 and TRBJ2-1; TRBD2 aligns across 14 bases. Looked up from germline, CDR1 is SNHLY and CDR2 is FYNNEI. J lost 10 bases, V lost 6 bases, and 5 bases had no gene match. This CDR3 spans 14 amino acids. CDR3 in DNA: TGTGCCAGCAGCCGACTAGCGGGGGGGCGGGAGCAGTTCTTC. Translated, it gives CASSRLAGGREQFF.

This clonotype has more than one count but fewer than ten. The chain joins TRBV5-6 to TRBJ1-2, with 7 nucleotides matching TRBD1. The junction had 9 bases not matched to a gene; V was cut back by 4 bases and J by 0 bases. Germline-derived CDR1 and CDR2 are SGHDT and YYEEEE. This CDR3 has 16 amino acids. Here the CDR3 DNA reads TGTGCCAGCAGCCACCGGGACAGCCGAGCTAACTATGGCTACACCTTC. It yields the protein CASSHRDSRANYGYTF.

Here the CDR3 DNA reads TGTGCCAGCAGCTCAGATCTTGGCGGTTCCTCCTACAATGAGCAGTTCTTC. Translating gives CASSSDLGGSSYNEQFF. The genes are TRBV5-6 and TRBJ2-1; D remains unclear. The germline V and J ends were trimmed by 3 bases and 0 bases, with 16 bases remaining between them. The length of the CDR3 is 17 residues. Per the germline V gene, CDR1 is SGHDT and CDR2 is YYEEEE.

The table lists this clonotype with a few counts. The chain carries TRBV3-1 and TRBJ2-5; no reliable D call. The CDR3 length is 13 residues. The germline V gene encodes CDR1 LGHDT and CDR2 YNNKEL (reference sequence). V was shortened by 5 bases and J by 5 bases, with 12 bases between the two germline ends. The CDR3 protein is CASSSHGGETQYF. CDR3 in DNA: TGTGCCAGCAGCTCGCATGGTGGGGAGACCCAGTACTTC.

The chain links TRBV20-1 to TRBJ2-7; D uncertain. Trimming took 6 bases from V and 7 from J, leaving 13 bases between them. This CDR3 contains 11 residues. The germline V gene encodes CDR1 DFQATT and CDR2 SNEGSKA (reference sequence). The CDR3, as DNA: TGCAGTGCCCGGGTTGTCAGTGAGCAGTACTTC. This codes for CSARVVSEQYF.

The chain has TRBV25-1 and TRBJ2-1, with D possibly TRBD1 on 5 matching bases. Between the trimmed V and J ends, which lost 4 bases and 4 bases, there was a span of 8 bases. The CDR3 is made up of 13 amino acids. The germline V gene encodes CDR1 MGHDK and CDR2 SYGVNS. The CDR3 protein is CASSGTPYNEQFF. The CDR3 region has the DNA TGTGCCAGCAGTGGGACACCGTACAATGAGCAGTTCTTC.

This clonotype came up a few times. For the CDR3, the DNA is TGTGCCAGCAGCTTAATCGGTTTCGAGCAGTACTTC. This sequence encodes CASSLIGFEQYF. The rearrangement uses TRBV7-6 and TRBJ2-7, with D uncertain. Germline CDR1 reads SGHVS; CDR2 reads FNYEAQ. This CDR3 region has 12 residues. V was trimmed by 2 bases and J by 6 bases, leaving 8 bases between them. The whole variable domain, filled in from reference TRBV7-6 and TRBJ2-7, reads GAGVSQSPRYKVTKRGQDVALRCDPISGHVSLYWYRQALGQGPEFLTYFNYEAQQDKSGLPNDRFSAERPEGSISTLTIQRTEQRDSAMYRCASSLIGFEQYFGPGTRLTVT.

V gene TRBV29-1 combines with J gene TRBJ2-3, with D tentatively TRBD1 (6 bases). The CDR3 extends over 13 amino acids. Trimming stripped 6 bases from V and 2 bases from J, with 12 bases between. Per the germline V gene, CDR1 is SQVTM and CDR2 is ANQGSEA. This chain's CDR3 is CSVGTIHTDTQYF. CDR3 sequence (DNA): TGCAGCGTCGGGACAATCCACACAGATACGCAGTATTTT.

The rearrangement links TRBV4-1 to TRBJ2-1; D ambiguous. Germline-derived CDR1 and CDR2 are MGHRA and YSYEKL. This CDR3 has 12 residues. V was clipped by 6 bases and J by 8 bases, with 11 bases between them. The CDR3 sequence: CASSLRVDEQFF. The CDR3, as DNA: TGCGCCAGCAGTCTCCGGGTGGATGAGCAGTTCTTC.

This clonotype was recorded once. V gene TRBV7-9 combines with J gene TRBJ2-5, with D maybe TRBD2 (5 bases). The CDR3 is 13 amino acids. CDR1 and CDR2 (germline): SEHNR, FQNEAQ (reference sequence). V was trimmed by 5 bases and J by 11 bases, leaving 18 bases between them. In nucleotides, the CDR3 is TGTGCCAGCAGCAACCCCCTAGACGGGGAGCAGTACTTC. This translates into CASSNPLDGEQYF.

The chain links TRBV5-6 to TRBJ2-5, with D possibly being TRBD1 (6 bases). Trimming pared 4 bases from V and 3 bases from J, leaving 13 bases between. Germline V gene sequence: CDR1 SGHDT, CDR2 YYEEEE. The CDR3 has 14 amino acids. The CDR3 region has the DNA TGTGCCAGCAGCGAACAGGGTCCCAAAGAGACCCAGTACTTC. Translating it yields CASSEQGPKETQYF. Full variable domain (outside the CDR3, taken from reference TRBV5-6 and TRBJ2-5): DAGVTQSPTHLIKTRGQQVTLRCSPKSGHDTVSWYQQALGQGPQFIFQYYEEEERQRGNFPDRFSGHQFPNYSSELNVNALLLGDSALYLCASSEQGPKETQYFGPGTRLLVL.

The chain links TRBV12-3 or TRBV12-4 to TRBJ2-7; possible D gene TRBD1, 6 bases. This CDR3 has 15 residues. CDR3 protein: CAVQGRGASYNEQYF. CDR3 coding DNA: TGTGCAGTACAGGGCAGGGGCGCGTCCTACAATGAGCAGTACTTC.

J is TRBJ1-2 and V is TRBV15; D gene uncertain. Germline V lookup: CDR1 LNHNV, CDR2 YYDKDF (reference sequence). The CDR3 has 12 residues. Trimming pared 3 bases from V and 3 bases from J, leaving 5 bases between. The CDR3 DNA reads TGTGCCACCAGCAGTGGGGACTATGGCTACACCTTC. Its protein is CATSSGDYGYTF.

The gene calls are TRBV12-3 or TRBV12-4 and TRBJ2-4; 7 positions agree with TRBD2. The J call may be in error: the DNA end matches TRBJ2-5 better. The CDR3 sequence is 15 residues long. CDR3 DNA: TGTGCCAGCAGTTTGGGAGGGGACGACCAAGAGACCCAGTACTTC. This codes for CASSLGGDDQETQYF.

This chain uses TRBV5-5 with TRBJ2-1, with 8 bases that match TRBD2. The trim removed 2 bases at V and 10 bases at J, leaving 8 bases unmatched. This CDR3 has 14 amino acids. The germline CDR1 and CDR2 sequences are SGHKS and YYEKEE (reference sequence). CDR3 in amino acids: CASSFPGGPGEQFF. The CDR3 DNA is TGTGCCAGCAGCTTTCCGGGGGGGCCGGGAGAGCAGTTCTTC.

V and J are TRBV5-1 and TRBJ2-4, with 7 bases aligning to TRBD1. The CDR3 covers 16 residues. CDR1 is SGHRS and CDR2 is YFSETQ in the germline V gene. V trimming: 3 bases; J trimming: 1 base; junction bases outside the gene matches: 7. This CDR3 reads CASSSTTGMAKNIQYF. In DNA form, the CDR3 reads TGCGCCAGCAGCTCAACGACAGGGATGGCCAAAAACATTCAGTACTTC. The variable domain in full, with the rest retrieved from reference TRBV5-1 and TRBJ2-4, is KAGVTQTPRYLIKTRGQQVTLSCSPISGHRSVSWYQQTPGQGLQFLFEYFSETQRNKGNFPGRFSGRQFSNSRSEMNVSTLELGDSALYLCASSSTTGMAKNIQYFGAGTRLSVL.

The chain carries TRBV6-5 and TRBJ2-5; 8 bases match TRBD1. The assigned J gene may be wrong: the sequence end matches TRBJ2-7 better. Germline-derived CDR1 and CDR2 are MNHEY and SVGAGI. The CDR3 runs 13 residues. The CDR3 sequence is CASTRTGTHEQYF. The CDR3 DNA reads TGTGCCAGCACTAGGACAGGGACCCACGAGCAGTACTTC.

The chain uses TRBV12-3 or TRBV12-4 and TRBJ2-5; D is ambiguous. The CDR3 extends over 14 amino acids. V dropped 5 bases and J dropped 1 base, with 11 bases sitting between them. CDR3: CASSDTPVQETQYF. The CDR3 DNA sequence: TGTGCCAGCAGTGATACACCGGTCCAAGAGACCCAGTACTTC.